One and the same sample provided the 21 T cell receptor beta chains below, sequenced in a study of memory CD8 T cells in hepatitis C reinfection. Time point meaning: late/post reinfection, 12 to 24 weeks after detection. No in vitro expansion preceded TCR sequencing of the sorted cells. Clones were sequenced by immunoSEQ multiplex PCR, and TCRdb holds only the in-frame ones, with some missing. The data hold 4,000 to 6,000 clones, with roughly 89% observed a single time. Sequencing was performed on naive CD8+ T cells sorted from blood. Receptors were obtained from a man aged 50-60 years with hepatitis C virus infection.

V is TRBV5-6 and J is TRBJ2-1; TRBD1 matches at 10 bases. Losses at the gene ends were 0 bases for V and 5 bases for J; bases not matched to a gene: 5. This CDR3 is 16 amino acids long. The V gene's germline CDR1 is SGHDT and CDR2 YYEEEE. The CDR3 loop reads CASSLAGQGLDNEQFF. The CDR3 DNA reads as TGTGCCAGCAGCTTGGCGGGACAGGGGCTCGACAATGAGCAGTTCTTC.

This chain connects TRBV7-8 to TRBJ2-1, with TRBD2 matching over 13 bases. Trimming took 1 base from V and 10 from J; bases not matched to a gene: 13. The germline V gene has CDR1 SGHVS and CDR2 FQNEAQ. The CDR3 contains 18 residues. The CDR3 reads CASSLELGLAGPHEEQFF. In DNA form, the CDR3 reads TGTGCCAGCAGCTTAGAGTTGGGACTAGCGGGACCTCATGAGGAGCAGTTCTTC.

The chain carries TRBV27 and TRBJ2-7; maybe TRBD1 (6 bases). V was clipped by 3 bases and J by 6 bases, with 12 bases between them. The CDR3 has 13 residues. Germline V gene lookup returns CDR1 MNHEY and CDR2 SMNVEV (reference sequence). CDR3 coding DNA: TGTGCCAGCAGTTTGGGGCAAGGGGGCGAGCAGTACTTC. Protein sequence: CASSLGQGGEQYF.

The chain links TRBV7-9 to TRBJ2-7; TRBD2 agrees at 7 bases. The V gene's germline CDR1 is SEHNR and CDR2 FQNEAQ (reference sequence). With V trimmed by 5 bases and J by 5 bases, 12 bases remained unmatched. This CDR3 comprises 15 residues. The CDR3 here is CASSLTTGGVDEQYF. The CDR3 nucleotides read TGTGCCAGCAGCCTGACCACGGGAGGAGTGGACGAGCAGTACTTC.

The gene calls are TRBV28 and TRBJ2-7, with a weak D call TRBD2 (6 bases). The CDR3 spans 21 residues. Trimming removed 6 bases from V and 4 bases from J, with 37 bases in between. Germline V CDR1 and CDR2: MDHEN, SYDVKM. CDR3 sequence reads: CASSLGVLRGRRIEGRYEQYF. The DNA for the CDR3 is TGTGCCAGCAGCCTCGGCGTATTGAGGGGTCGGCGTATTGAGGGGAGGTACGAGCAGTACTTC.

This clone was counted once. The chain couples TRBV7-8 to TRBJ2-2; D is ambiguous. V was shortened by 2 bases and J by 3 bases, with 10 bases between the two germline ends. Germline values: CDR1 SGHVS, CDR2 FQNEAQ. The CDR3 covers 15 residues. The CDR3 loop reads CASSLNGVHTGELFF. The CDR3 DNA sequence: TGTGCCAGCAGCTTAAATGGAGTCCACACCGGGGAGCTGTTTTTT. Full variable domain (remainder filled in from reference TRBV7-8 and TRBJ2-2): GAGVSQSPRYKVAKRGQDVALRCDPISGHVSLFWYQQALGQGPEFLTYFQNEAQLDKSGLPSDRFFAERPEGSVSTLKIQRTQQEDSAVYLCASSLNGVHTGELFFGEGSRLTVL.

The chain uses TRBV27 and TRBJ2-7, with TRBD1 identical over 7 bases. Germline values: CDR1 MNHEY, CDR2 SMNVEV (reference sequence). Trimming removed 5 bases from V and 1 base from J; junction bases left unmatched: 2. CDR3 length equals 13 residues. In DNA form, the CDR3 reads TGTGCCAGCAGTGCACAGGGGTCCTACGAGCAGTACTTC. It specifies CASSAQGSYEQYF.

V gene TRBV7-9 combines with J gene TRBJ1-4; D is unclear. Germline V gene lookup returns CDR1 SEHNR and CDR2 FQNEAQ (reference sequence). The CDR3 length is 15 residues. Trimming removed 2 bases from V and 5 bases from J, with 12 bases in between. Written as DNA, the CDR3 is TGTGCCAGCAGCTTAATCCCTCAGAAGAATGAAAAACTGTTTTTT. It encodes CASSLIPQKNEKLFF.

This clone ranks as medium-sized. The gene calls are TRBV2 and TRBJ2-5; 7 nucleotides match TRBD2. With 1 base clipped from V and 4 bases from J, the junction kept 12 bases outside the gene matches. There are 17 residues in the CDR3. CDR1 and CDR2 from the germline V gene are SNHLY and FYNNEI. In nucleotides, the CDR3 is TGTGCCAGCAGTGAAGTTCCTCCGGGGGGAGTTCTAGAGACCCAGTACTTC. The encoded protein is CASSEVPPGGVLETQYF. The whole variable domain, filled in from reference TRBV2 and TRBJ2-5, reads EPEVTQTPSHQVTQMGQEVILRCVPISNHLYFYWYRQILGQKVEFLVSFYNNEISEKSEIFDDQFSVERPDGSNFTLKIRSTKLEDSAMYFCASSEVPPGGVLETQYFGPGTRLLVL.

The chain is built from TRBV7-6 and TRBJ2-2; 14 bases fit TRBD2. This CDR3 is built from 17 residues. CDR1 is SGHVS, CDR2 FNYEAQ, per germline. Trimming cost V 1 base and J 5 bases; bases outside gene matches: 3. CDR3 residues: CASSLGLAGGTTGELFF. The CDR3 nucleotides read TGTGCCAGCAGCTTAGGACTAGCGGGAGGGACGACCGGGGAGCTGTTTTTT.

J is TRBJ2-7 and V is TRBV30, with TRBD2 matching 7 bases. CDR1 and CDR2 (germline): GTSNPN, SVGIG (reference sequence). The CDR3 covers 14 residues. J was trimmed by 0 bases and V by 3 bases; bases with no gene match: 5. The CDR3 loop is CAWRGGTRSYEQYF. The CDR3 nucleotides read TGTGCCTGGAGGGGAGGGACTCGCTCCTACGAGCAGTACTTC.

CDR3 DNA: TGTGCCAGCAGCTTAGGTGGACTAGCGGGAGATACGCAGTATTTT. Translated, it gives CASSLGGLAGDTQYF. The chain recombines TRBV11-2 with TRBJ2-3; TRBD2 aligns across 11 bases. With 1 base clipped from V and 5 bases from J, the junction kept 2 bases outside the gene matches. Germline V gene lookup returns CDR1 SGHAT and CDR2 FQNNGV. This CDR3 contains 15 residues.

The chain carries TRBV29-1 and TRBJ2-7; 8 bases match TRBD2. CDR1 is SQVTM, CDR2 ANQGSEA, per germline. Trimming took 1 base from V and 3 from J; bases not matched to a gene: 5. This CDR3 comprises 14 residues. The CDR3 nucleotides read TGCAGCGTTGAAGTAGCGGGGAGGAACTACGAGCAGTACTTC. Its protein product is CSVEVAGRNYEQYF.

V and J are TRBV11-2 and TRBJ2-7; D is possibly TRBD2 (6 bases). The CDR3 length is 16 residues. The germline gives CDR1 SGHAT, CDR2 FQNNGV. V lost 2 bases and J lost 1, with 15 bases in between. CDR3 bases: TGTGCCAGCAGCTTACCCCGGGACTTAAAATCCTACGAGCAGTACTTC. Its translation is CASSLPRDLKSYEQYF.

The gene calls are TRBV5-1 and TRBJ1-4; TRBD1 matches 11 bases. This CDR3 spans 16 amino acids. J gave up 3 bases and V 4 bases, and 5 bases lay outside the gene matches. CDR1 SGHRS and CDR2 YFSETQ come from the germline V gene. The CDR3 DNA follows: TGCGCCAGCAGCGAGGGGACAGGGGGAGCTAATGAAAAACTGTTTTTT. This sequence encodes CASSEGTGGANEKLFF.

The CDR3 sequence is CASSQSFGAGGEQYF. CDR3 DNA sequence: TGCGCCAGCAGCCAGAGCTTCGGAGCGGGAGGCGAGCAGTACTTC. The chain employs TRBV4-1 and TRBJ2-7; TRBD2 aligns across 9 bases. Unmatched junction bases numbered 9, after V lost 3 bases and J lost 6 bases. The CDR3 spans 15 residues. The germline gives CDR1 MGHRA, CDR2 YSYEKL.

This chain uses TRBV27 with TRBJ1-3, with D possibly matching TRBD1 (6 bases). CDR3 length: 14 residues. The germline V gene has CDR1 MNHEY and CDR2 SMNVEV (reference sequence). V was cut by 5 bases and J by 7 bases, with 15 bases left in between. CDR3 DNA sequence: TGTGCCAGCAGTAGGGCAGGGGAAATGAACACCATATATTTT. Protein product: CASSRAGEMNTIYF.

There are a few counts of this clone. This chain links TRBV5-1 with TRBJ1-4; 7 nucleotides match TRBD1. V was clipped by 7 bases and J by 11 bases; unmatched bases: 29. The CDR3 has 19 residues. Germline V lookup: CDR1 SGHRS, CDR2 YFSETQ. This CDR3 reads CASRRNSQGLEPRREKLFF. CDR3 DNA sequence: TGCGCCAGCCGCCGCAACTCACAGGGGTTGGAACCTCGGAGGGAGAAACTGTTTTTT.

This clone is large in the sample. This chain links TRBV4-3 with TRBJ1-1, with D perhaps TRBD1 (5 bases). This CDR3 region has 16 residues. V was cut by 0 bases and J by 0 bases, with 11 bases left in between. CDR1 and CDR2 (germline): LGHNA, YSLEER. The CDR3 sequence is CASSQDRGDLNTEAFF. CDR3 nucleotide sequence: TGCGCCAGCAGCCAAGATCGGGGGGACTTGAACACTGAAGCTTTCTTT.

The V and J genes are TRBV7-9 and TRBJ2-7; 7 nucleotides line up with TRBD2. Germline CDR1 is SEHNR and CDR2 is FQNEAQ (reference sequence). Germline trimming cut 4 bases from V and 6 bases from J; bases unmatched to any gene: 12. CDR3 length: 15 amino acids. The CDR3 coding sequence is TGTGCCAGCAGCTCTAGCGGTCCGACCGCGGGCGAGCAGTACTTC. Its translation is CASSSSGPTAGEQYF.

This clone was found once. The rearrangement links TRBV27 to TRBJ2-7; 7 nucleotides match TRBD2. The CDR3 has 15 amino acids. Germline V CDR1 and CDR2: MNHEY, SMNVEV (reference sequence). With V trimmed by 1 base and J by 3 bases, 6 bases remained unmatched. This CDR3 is CASSLWEGQIYEQYF. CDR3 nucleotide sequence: TGTGCCAGCAGTTTATGGGAGGGCCAAATCTACGAGCAGTACTTC.